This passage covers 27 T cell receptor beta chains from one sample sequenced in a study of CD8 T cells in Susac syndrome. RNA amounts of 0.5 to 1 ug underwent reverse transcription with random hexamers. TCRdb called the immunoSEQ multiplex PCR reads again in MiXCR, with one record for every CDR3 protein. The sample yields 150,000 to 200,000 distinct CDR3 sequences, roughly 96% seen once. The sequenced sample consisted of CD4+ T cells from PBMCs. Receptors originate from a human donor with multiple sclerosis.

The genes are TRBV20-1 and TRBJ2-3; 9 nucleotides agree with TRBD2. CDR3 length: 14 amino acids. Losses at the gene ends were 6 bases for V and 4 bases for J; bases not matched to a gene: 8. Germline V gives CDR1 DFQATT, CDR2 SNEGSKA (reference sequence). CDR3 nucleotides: TGCAGTGCCCCCCGGACTAGCGCAGCAGATACGCAGTATTTT. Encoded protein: CSAPRTSAADTQYF.

The CDR3 DNA reads TGTGCCAGCAGCCAATCTATTCCTAGCGGGACCTACAATGAGCAGTTCTTC. Protein product: CASSQSIPSGTYNEQFF. The chain uses TRBV16 and TRBJ2-1; 9 nucleotides align to TRBD2. This CDR3 comprises 17 residues. Germline CDR1 is KGHSY and CDR2 is FQNENV. V was pared by 0 bases and J by 2 bases, with 5 bases of the junction left unmatched.

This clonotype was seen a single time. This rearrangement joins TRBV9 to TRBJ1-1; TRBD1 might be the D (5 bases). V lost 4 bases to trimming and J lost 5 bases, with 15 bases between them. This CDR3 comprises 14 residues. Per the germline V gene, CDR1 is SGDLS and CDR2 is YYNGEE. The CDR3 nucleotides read TGTGCCAGCAGCCAGATTGCCTGGGGGACTGAAGCTTTCTTT. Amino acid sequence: CASSQIAWGTEAFF.

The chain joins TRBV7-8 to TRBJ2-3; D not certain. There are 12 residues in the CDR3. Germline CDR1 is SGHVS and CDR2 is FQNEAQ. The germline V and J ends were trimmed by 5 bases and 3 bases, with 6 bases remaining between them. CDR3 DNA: TGTGCCAGCAGCATAACTACAGATACGCAGTATTTT. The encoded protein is CASSITTDTQYF.

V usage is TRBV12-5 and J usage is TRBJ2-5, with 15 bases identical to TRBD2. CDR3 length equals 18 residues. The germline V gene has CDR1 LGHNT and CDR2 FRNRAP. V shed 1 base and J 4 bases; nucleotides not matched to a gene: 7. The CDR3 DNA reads TGTGCTAGTGGTTTGGGTCGGACTAGCGGGGGGGCCGGAGAGACCCAGTACTTC. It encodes CASGLGRTSGGAGETQYF. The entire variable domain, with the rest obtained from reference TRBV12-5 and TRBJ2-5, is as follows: DARVTQTPRHKVTEMGQEVTMRCQPILGHNTVFWYRQTMMQGLELLAYFRNRAPLDDSGMPKDRFSAEMPDATLATLKIQPSEPRDSAVYFCASGLGRTSGGAGETQYFGPGTRLLVL.

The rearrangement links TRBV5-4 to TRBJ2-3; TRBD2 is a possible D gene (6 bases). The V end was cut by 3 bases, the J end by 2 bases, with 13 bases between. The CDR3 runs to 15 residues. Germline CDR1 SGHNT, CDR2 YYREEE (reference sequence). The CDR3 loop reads CASSYGGGVTDTQYF. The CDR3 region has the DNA TGTGCCAGCAGCTATGGAGGCGGGGTCACAGATACGCAGTATTTT.

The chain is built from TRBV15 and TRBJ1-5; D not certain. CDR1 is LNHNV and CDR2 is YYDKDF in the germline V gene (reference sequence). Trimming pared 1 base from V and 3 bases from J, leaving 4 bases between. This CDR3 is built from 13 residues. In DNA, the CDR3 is TGTGCCACCAGCAGAGGACTCAATCAGCCCCAGCATTTT. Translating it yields CATSRGLNQPQHF.

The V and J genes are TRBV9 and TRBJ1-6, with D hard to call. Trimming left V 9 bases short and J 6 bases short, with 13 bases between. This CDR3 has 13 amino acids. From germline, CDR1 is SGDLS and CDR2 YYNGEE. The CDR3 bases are TGTGCCACCCCCCGGCTAGGTAATTCACCCCTCCACTTT. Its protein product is CATPRLGNSPLHF.

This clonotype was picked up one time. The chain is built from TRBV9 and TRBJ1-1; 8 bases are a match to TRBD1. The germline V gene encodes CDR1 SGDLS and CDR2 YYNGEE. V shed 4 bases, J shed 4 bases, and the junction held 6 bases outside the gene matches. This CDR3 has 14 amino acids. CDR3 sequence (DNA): TGTGCCAGCAGCCCTCAGGGGGCGCGCACTGAAGCTTTCTTT. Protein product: CASSPQGARTEAFF. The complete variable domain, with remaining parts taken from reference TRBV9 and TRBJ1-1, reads DSGVTQTPKHLITATGQRVTLRCSPRSGDLSVYWYQQSLDQGLQFLIQYYNGEERAKGNILERFSAQQFPDLHSELNLSSLELGDSALYFCASSPQGARTEAFFGQGTRLTVV.

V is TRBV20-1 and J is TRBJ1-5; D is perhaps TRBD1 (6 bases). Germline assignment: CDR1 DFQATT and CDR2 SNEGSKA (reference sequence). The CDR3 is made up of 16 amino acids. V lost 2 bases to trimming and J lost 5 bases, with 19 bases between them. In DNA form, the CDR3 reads TGCAGTGCTAGACTATCCCTCCGGGGGCAGCATCAGCCCCAGCATTTT. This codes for CSARLSLRGQHQPQHF.

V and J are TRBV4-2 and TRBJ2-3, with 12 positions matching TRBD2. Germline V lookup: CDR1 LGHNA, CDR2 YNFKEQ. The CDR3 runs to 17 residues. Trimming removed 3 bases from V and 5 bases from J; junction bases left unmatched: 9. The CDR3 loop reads CASSHALAGGPQDTQYF. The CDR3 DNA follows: TGTGCCAGCAGCCACGCACTAGCGGGGGGACCACAAGATACGCAGTATTTT.

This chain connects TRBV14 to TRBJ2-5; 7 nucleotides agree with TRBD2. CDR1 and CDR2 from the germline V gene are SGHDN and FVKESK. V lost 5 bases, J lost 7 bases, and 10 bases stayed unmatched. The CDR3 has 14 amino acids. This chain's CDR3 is CASSLSGTKGTQYF. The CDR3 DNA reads TGTGCCAGCAGCTTGTCCGGGACTAAGGGGACCCAGTACTTC.

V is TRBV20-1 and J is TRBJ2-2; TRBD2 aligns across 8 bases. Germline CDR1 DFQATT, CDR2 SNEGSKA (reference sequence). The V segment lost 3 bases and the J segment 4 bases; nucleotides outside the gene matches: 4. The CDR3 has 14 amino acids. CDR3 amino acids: CSASASGFTGELFF. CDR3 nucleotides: TGCAGTGCTAGTGCTAGCGGGTTCACCGGGGAGCTGTTTTTT.

The CDR3 protein is CSAPPGGRGYTF. In nucleotides, the CDR3 is TGCAGTGCTCCCCCGGGAGGAAGGGGCTACACCTTC. The chain links TRBV20-1 to TRBJ1-2; no reliable D call. V was shortened by 5 bases and J by 8 bases, with 15 bases between the two germline ends. The CDR3 length is 12 residues. Germline V gives CDR1 DFQATT, CDR2 SNEGSKA (reference sequence).

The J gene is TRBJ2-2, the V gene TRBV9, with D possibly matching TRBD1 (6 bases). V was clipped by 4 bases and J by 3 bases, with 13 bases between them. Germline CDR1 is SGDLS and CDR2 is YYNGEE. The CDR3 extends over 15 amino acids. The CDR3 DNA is TGTGCCAGCAGCAACACCGGACAGTACACCGGGGAGCTGTTTTTT. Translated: CASSNTGQYTGELFF.

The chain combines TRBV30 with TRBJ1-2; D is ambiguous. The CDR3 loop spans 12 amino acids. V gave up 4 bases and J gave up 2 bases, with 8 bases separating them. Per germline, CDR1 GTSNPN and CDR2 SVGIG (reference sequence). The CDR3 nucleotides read TGTGCCTGGAATTTTCAGAACTATGGCTACACCTTC. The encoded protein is CAWNFQNYGYTF.

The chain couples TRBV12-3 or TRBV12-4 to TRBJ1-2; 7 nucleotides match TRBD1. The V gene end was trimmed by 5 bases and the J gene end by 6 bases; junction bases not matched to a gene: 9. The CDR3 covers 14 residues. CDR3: CASSISGTDNGYTF. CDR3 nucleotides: TGTGCCAGCAGTATCTCCGGGACAGATAATGGCTACACCTTC.

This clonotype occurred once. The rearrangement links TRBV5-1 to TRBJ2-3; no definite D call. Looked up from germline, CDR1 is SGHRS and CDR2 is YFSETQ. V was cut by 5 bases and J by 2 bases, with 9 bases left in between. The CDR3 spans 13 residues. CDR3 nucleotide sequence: TGCGCCAGCAGACCAATAATCACAGATACGCAGTATTTT. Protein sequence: CASRPIITDTQYF.

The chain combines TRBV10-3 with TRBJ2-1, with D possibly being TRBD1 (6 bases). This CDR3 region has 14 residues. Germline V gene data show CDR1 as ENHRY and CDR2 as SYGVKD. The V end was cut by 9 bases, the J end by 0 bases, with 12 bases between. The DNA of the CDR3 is TGTGCCATGAGGACAGAAAGCTCCTACAATGAGCAGTTCTTC. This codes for CAMRTESSYNEQFF.

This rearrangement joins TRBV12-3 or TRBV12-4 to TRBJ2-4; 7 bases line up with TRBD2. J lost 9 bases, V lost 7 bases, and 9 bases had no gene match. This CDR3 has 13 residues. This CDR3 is CASNLGLDRIQYF. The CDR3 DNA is TGTGCCAGCAACCTAGGACTAGACCGCATTCAGTACTTC.

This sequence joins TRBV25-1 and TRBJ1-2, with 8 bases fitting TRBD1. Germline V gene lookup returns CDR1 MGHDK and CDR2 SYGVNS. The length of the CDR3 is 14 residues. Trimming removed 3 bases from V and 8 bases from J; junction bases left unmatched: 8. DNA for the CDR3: TGTGCCAGCAGTGACCCGGACAGGGTCAGGGGCTACACCTTC. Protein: CASSDPDRVRGYTF.

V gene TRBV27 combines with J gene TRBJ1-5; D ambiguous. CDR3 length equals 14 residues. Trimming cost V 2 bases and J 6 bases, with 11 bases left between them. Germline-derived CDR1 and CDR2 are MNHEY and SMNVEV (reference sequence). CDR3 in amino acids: CASSLGPGRQPQHF. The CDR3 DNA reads TGTGCCAGCAGTTTAGGCCCCGGACGTCAGCCCCAGCATTTT.

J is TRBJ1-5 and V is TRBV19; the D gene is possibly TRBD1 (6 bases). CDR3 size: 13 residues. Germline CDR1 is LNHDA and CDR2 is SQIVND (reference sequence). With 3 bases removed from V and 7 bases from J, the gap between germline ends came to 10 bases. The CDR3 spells CASSITGFQPQHF. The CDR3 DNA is TGTGCCAGTAGTATTACAGGGTTCCAGCCCCAGCATTTT.

CDR3 amino acids: CASSERGRGPDTQYF. Here the CDR3 DNA reads TGTGCCAGCAGTGAGCGGGGCAGGGGTCCAGATACGCAGTATTTT. The chain uses TRBV2 and TRBJ2-3; either TRBD1 or TRBD2 may supply D (6 bases each). The CDR3 has 15 residues. Trimming pared 3 bases from V and 4 bases from J, leaving 14 bases between. Per germline, CDR1 SNHLY and CDR2 FYNNEI.

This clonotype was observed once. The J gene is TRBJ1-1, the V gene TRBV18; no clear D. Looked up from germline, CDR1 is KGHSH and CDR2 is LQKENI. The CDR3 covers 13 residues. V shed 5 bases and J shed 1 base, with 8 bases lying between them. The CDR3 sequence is CASSTDWNTEAFF. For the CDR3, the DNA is TGTGCCAGCTCAACCGACTGGAACACTGAAGCTTTCTTT. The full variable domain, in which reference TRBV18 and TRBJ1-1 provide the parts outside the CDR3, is NAGVMQNPRHLVRRRGQEARLRCSPMKGHSHVYWYRQLPEEGLKFMVYLQKENIIDESGMPKERFSAEFPKEGPSILRIQQVVRGDSAAYFCASSTDWNTEAFFGQGTRLTVV.

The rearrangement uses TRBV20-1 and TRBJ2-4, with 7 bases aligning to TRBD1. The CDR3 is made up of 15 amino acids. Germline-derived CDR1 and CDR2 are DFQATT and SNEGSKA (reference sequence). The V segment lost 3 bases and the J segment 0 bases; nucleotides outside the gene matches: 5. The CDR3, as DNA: TGCAGTGCTAGCCTGACAGGGATAGCCAAAAACATTCAGTACTTC. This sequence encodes CSASLTGIAKNIQYF.

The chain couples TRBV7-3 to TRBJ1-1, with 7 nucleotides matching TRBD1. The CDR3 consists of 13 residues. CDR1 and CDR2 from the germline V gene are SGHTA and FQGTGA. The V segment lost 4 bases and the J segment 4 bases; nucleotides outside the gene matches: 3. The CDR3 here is CASSSQGSTEAFF. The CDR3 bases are TGTGCCAGCAGCTCACAGGGGAGCACTGAAGCTTTCTTT.